This TCR beta chain was recovered during a study of CD8+CD57+ T cells in acquired aplastic anemia. About the study: Sorted CD4+ and CD8+ cells gave an average of roughly 3 ug of DNA.

The CDR3 sequence is 14 residues long. V gave up 6 bases and J gave up 0 bases, with 15 bases separating them. CDR1 is DFQATT, CDR2 SNEGSKA, per germline (reference sequence). Genomic DNA constituted the template upon which TCR beta VDJ and CDR3 profiling was performed. TCRdb redid the calling of the reads with MiXCR, one entry per CDR3 protein. The data show 95,000 to 150,000 distinct CDR3 sequences, approximately 50% seen once. Study-level points and caveats: Some 28 sequences, all CD8+ CDR3, were shared between patients and controls. In CD8+ cells, Simpson's diversity showed no significant difference between patients and controls.

Before being chosen for sequencing, patients had shown CD8+CD57+ cell expansion by flow cytometry. Patients were treatment-naive when blood was sampled. This clonotype has a count of ten or more. What it binds is unknown. The sequence was obtained from a human donor with aplastic anemia. The sequenced material came from sorted CD4+, CD8+, or CD8+CD57+ T cells (not recorded which) from PBMCs. The J gene is TRBJ2-7, the V gene TRBV20-1; D is ambiguous. The CDR3 nucleotides are TGCAGTGCGAAGACACGAGACAACTCCTACGAGCAGTACTTC. It specifies CSAKTRDNSYEQYF.